This T cell receptor beta chain was found in a study of blood T cell repertoires in COVID-19 (dated by TCRdb to the early 2020s). As for the study more broadly: Collaborator samples came from the United States, Italy and Spain and covered acute and convalescent phases of COVID-19. The material from the prospective study consisted of cDNA or gDNA derived from T cells, B-cell-depleted T cells, or PBMCs. Subjects who had been exposed to COVID-19, were actively infected with it, or had recovered from it provided the deeply sampled blood TCRbeta repertoires that made up the dataset. The repertoires were made available in a free public database intended to serve as a resource for research on the immune response to SARS-CoV-2. The samples were drawn from the first 160 participants of the ongoing ImmuneRACE study and from 1,200 or so subjects provided by 6 global collaborators. The sample metadata nearly always contained a de-identified subject ID, COVID-19 status, age in years and sex. HLA class I and class II types, where available, came from metadata supplied by the sample provider rather than from assay-based typing. What the study reported, not specific to this receptor: The amount of clinical and demographic metadata varied by source and participant and was provided uncurated.

V is shortened by 0 bases, J by 1 base, and the region joining them spans 14 bases. CDR1 and CDR2 were assigned from the germline V gene as MNHEY and SVGEGT. The CDR3 sequence holds 17 residues, the cysteine and phenylalanine included. The read is trimmed to its CDR3 DNA, 51 bases read in frame from base 1. Note on this clone: Its antigen target is currently unknown. No base qualities exist here, and no much larger clone lies one base off it.

The immunoSEQ Assay, a bias-controlled multiplex PCR, was used to amplify TCRbeta CDR3 regions from genomic DNA. The authors processed their data as follows. The number of nucleated cells in each sample was estimated from the amplification of reference gene primers within the assay. Sequence reads were collapsed and filtered to measure the absolute abundance of every unique TCRbeta CDR3 rearrangement. For each sample, productive Simpson clonality was calculated as the square root of Simpson's diversity index across productive rearrangements. Sourced from immuneACCESS, this table was stored by TCRdb with only in-frame sequences that have V and J called. A share of the clones is absent; for the studies checked, an unresolved V gene accounts for under half, and the remainder has no known explanation. V and J calls and clone size are as listed in that table; D and trimming were resolved from the DNA. The table for this sample lists about 44,000 clones; around 75% of them were counted only once. More than 55% of the sample is taken by the ten largest.

Each collaborating institution followed its own protocols to collect whole blood in K2EDTA tubes. Collaborator samples were shipped for TCRbeta analysis as frozen whole blood, isolated PBMCs, or DNA extracted from either sample type. Sequencing was done on a sample of peripheral blood. This clonotype originated in a man older than 75 with acute or convalescent COVID-19. The chain is encoded by TRBV6-2 or TRBV6-3 joined to TRBJ2-3; a tentative D match to TRBD2 spans 6 bases. This receptor has the CDR3 CASSYSPQRVRTDTQYF. The DNA sequence follows: TGTGCCAGCAGTTACTCGCCCCAGCGGGTCCGCACAGATACGCAGTATTTT.